One and the same sample provided the 2 T cell receptor beta chains below, sequenced in a study of T cell changes during pregnancy in multiple sclerosis. Clones were sequenced by immunoSEQ multiplex PCR, and TCRdb holds only the in-frame ones, with some missing. This sample yields approximately 50,000 clones, of which more than 85% are seen a single time; 0.39% belongs to the top ten. The sample in question was CD4+ T cells from peripheral blood mononuclear cells, obtained after pregnancy. The receptors derive from a female donor with multiple sclerosis, enrolled in a pregnancy study.

The genes are TRBV18 and TRBJ2-5; TRBD1 is a possible D gene (6 bases). Trimming pared 2 bases from V and 5 bases from J, leaving 9 bases between. CDR3 length: 13 amino acids. Germline V gene sequence: CDR1 KGHSH, CDR2 LQKENI. This CDR3 is CASSPWGLETQYF. The DNA of the CDR3 is TGTGCCAGCTCACCATGGGGGCTGGAGACCCAGTACTTC.

The chain employs TRBV7-2 and TRBJ1-1; TRBD1 matches 9 bases. The CDR3 runs to 14 residues. Germline trimming cut 3 bases from V and 6 bases from J; bases unmatched to any gene: 5. Germline CDR1 and CDR2: SGHTA and FQGNSA. CDR3 amino acids: CASSFTGGRSEAFF. CDR3 DNA sequence: TGTGCCAGCAGCTTTACAGGGGGCCGTTCTGAAGCTTTCTTT.